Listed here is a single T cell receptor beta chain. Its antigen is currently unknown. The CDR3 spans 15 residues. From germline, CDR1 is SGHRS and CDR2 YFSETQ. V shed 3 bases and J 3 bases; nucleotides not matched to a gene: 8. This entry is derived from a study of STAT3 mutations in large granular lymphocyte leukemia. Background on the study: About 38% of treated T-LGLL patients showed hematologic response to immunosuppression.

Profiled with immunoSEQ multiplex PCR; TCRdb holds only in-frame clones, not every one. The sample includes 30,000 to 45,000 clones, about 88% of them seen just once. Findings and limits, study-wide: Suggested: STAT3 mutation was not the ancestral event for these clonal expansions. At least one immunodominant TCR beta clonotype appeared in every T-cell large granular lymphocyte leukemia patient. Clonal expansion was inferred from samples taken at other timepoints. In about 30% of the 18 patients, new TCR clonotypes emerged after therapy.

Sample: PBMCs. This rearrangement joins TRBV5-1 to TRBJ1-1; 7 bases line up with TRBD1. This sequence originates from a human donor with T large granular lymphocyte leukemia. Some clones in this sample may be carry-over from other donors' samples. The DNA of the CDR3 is TGCGCCAGCAGCTGGGCTGACAGGGACGACACTGAAGCTTTCTTT. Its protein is CASSWADRDDTEAFF. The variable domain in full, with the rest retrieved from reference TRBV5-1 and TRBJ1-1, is KAGVTQTPRYLIKTRGQQVTLSCSPISGHRSVSWYQQTPGQGLQFLFEYFSETQRNKGNFPGRFSGRQFSNSRSEMNVSTLELGDSALYLCASSWADRDDTEAFFGQGTRLTVV.